This TCR beta chain was retrieved from a study of vaccination effects on CD4 cells after COVID-19. V was pared by 3 bases and J by 1 base, with 8 bases of the junction left unmatched. The CDR3 sequence is 16 residues long. CDR1 and CDR2 from the germline V gene are SGHDT and YYEEEE. With respect to this clone: Its target is not known.

Measured with immunoSEQ multiplex PCR; TCRdb has only the in-frame clones, and not every one. The sample lists approximately 87,000 clones; roughly four fifths were seen once. Peptide-pool stimulation followed by sequencing identified expanded antigen-specific CD4+ clonotypes in the ViraFEST assay. It was after roughly ten days of culture that CD4+ T cells were isolated. The study found no prior SARS-CoV-2 infection in the vaccine recipients, who tested negative for nucleocapsid antibodies. The chain has TRBV5-6 and TRBJ1-2; TRBD1 aligns across 8 bases. The sample was CD4+ T cells from PBMCs cultured with HCoV-229E spike peptides, taken before COVID-19 vaccination. The sequence was obtained from a human donor who received a COVID-19 vaccine. Here the CDR3 DNA reads TGTGCCAGCAGCTGGTTAACAGGGGGGGTTAACTATGGCTACACCTTC. As protein: CASSWLTGGVNYGYTF.